This section outlines one T cell receptor beta chain sequence together with its context. Its antigen is not yet known. It has no much larger one-base neighbor in the sample; base qualities were not kept. The V end loses 2 bases and the J end loses 4 bases, and a stretch of 23 bases separates them. From the cysteine up to the phenylalanine, the CDR3 has a length of 19 residues. The DNA shown is the 57-base CDR3, in frame from base 1. In the germline V gene, CDR1 corresponds to SGHVS and CDR2 to FNYEAQ. The data were obtained in a study of cytomegalovirus exposure and HLA in healthy donors (dated by TCRdb to about 2017). Looking at the study overall: According to an earlier analysis of 587 of the donors, about 179 million T cells yielded over 100 million unique TCR beta sequences and around 280 Gb of sequence data. Of the roughly 400 genotyped donors, about 80% fell in the genetic ancestry cluster associated with self-reported Caucasian donors. A later genetic analysis used genome-wide SNP genotypes for about three fifths of the 666 donors, treating that subset as a discovery cohort. Alongside the repertoire data, information on donor age, sex, ethnicity and CMV serostatus was compiled. The study was designed to test whether signatures of past pathogen exposure could be identified by cataloging public T cell receptors. An earlier analysis of 587 of the donors used high-throughput TCR beta sequencing to judge whether each TCR beta V gene segment behaved as functional or pseudogenic. The study used immunosequencing to profile the T cell repertoires of more than 650 subjects and linked those repertoires to cytomegalovirus serostatus. All discovery cohort repertoires had been generated using a single sequencing platform. Among 398 genotyped donors of the cohort, an average of approximately 230,000 unique TCR beta nucleotide sequences were sequenced per donor, roughly a sixth of them non-productive. Several DR-DQ haplotypes were handled as single units for association and clustering because linkage in the cohort was strong. Typing coverage varied by locus: roughly 629-640 donors for A, B, C, DRB1 and DQB1; roughly 500 for DQA1; over 600 for DPA1; approximately 470 for DPB1. The later analysis used no new phenotypic data to find candidate immune exposures, relying instead on TCR beta sequences and their occurrence across donors. In a later analysis, previously published TCR beta repertoires from several hundred donors were re-analyzed and high-resolution HLA genotyping was added so that TCR occurrence patterns could be studied. Roughly 300 gigabases of sequencing data and 78 million or so unique TCR sequences were included in an early release covering 500 to 750 HLA-typed donors. HLA typing covered class I and class II loci at four-digit resolution. Along with the approximately 700-subject first cohort, a separate validation cohort of over 90 different subjects was used. To predict cytomegalovirus infection status, the study brought together high-throughput TCR immunosequencing, statistical association of individual TCRs with disease status, and machine learning. Overall results and qualifications from the work: Most TCR sequences were seen in very few donors, while some public TCRs were found in many individuals. V-gene and J-gene trimming of TCR beta chains was associated with a missense DCLRE1C variant in a later genetic analysis, and the association was replicated in an independent cohort. Because some donors lacked HLA typing at each locus, the association tests relied only on the typed subset. The 87-base-pair reads could not distinguish some IMGT-functional V segments, including TRBV6-2 and TRBV6-3, so those segments were excluded. Roughly uniform sequencing depth across donors was assumed in presence/absence analyses, although this assumption may not hold. A few of the identified cytomegalovirus-associated TCR beta chains were confirmed in vitro to be specific for cytomegalovirus antigens. In a later analysis, several top co-occurrence clusters were reported to appear linked to parvovirus B19, influenza, CMV and Epstein-Barr virus. The classifier was reported to diagnose cytomegalovirus status with high specificity and sensitivity in both the original cohort and the validation cohort. Over 15 rarely observed V segments, including chromosome 9 orphons, were excluded from the earlier analysis of about 610 of the donors because counts were too low. In a later analysis, HLA-associated TCR beta chains were found to be more clonally expanded and to have lower generation probabilities than equally common non-associated chains. In a later analysis, most CMV-associated TCR beta chains were found to appear HLA-restricted, with HLA associations seemingly driven largely by CMV exposure. A further reported finding was that TCR beta sequences accurately predicted the HLA-A and HLA-B alleles for most subjects in the first cohort. A later analysis associated about 18,000 TCR beta sequences with specific HLA alleles at a false discovery rate of 0.05. In the study, approximately 160 TCR beta chains were listed as associated with cytomegalovirus. Compared with the 666-donor mean, donors in an Asian-associated ancestry cluster had fewer N-insertions in productive TCRs, according to a later genetic analysis. For the cohort, immune exposure information was limited to CMV serostatus. This cohort had only TCR beta chains sequenced, and the lack of alpha or paired-chain data limited which features could be detected. Assigning TCR associations to individual alleles was difficult when HLA alleles, especially DR and DQ, strongly co-occurred. The authors suggested that the approach could potentially be generalized to other disease states and immunological phenotypes. A group of highly shared sequence variants was considered likely to be a technical artifact of the sequencing pipeline. In a later analysis, TCR association rates were found to vary across HLA loci, with the most associated TCRs seen for DRB1 alleles and the fewest for HLA-C alleles. Correlated functional status among segregating V segments might reflect linkage disequilibrium, but an unknown experimental factor could not be ruled out. In an earlier analysis of 587 of the donors, most TCR beta V segments appeared in productive rearrangements about 87% or about 30% of the time, broadly matching IMGT annotations.

The receptor library was made with the immunoSEQ multiplex PCR assay. For the multiplex PCR, a mixture combining 60 forward primers for TCR Vbeta segments and 13 reverse primers for TCR Jbeta segments was used. The CDR3 region of rearranged TCR beta genes was amplified from genomic DNA by a multiplex PCR assay. On the Illumina HiSeq System, the amplified TCR beta libraries were sequenced as 87-base-pair reads. For the original study's pipeline: Across the roughly 700 repertoires, a later analysis counted 60 million to 90 million unique TCR beta chains, 9.5 million to 13 million of which were shared by at least two donors. Raw reads were error-corrected and collapsed into unique sequences by a nearest-neighbor algorithm in which closely related sequences were merged to remove PCR and sequencing errors. CDR3 sequences were aligned to IMGT reference sequences to assign V, D and J gene segments. For a sequence to be retained, a match of at least six nucleotides was required to both a V gene segment and a J gene segment. Rearrangements were called productive when the CDR3 lacked stop codons and stayed in frame with V and J; all others were non-productive. Following IMGT convention, CDR3 was defined as the stretch from the second conserved V-encoded cysteine to the conserved J-encoded phenylalanine. The earlier analysis of approximately 590 of the donors excluded any sequence lacking an unambiguous match to a single V gene segment. In an earlier analysis of a few hundred of the donors, V segments were called functional above 56.7% productive rearrangements and were called segregating when the between-donor standard deviation exceeded 5%. A statistical classification framework was developed to diagnose cytomegalovirus status using the catalog of TCR beta chain sequences. A later analysis assigned V and J genes by comparing TCR nucleotide sequences with IMGT/GENE-DB human TR gene sequences. Using the TCRdist pipeline, a later analysis assigned CDR3 sequences along with most-parsimonious VDJ recombination scenarios. A later analysis defined each TCR beta chain by its CDR3 amino acid sequence plus V-gene family, and excluded reads lacking a unique V-gene family. To address suspected cross-contamination and a sequencing artifact, a later analysis removed some 620 highly shared, low-generation-probability nucleotide sequences. For each public chain, a later analysis derived a clonal expansion index from normalized ranks of inferred template counts within each repertoire. In a later analysis, generation probabilities were computed using a VDJ recombination model fitted to out-of-frame rearrangements, and the results were checked against IGoR. Hypergeometric tests were used in a later analysis to score TCR-TCR, TCR-HLA and TCR-CMV co-occurrence, with a repertoire-size bias correction applied to the TCR pairs. In a later analysis, false discovery rates were estimated by permuting HLA or CMV assignments 20 times. A later analysis grouped co-occurring TCRs with DBSCAN, adding TCRdist sequence similarity when clustering within HLA-allele-positive subsets. Repertoires with fewer than 30,000 or more than 120,000 public chains, plus five repertoires with anomalous nucleotide sharing, were excluded from co-occurrence clustering. Entries here come from immuneACCESS through TCRdb and include only in-frame sequences with V and J called. Some clones fail to appear in such tables; in the studies checked, an unresolved V gene covers under half of the shortfall, and the cause of the remainder is unknown. V, J and clone size are those of that table, while D and trimming were read from the DNA. The sample table records 110,000 to 150,000 clones; roughly 82% of these occur just once. The ten largest clones add up to about 6.5% of the sample.

The cohort consisted of 600 to 700 healthy bone marrow donors. All cohort members were sampled while nominally healthy, although unrecorded immune exposures were likely present. The donor was CMV seronegative and was included in the group of about 350 seronegative cohort members. A peripheral blood sample was collected from each donor, and TCR beta sequencing was performed on peripheral blood mononuclear cells. Genomic DNA extraction from the blood cell samples was performed with the Qiagen DNeasy Blood Extraction Kit. The source is a man in his thirties or forties in good health and CMV-seronegative. The chain joins TRBV7-6 to TRBJ2-2; the D gene is perhaps TRBD1, on 6 matching bases. The sample was PBMCs. The DNA sequence is TGTGCCAGCAGCTTAAACCCGAGGAACAGGGCGGATTTCACCGGGGAGCTGTTTTTT. This codes for CASSLNPRNRADFTGELFF.